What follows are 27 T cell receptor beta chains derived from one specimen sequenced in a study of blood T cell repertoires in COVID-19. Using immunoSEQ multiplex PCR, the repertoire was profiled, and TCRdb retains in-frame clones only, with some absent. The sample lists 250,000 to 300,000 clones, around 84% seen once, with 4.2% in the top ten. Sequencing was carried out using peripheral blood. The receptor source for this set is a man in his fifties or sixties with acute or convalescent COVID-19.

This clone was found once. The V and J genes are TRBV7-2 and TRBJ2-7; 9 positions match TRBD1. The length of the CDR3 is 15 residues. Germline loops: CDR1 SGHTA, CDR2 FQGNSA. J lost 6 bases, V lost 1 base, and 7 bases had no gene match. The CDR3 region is CASSLGVGTGLEQYF. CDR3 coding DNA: TGTGCCAGCAGCTTAGGTGTCGGGACAGGGCTCGAGCAGTACTTC.

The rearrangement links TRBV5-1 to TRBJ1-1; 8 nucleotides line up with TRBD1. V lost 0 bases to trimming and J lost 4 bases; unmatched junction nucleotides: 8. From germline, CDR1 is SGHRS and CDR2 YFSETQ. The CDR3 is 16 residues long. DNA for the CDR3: TGCGCCAGCAGCTTGGCAGGGCAGGGGGCGGGCACTGAAGCTTTCTTT. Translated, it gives CASSLAGQGAGTEAFF.

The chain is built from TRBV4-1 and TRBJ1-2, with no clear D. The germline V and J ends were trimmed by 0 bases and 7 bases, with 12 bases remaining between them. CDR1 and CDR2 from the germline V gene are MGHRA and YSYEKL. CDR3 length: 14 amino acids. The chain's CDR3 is CASSQDPTGVGYTF. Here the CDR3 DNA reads TGCGCCAGCAGCCAAGATCCGACGGGAGTTGGCTACACCTTC.

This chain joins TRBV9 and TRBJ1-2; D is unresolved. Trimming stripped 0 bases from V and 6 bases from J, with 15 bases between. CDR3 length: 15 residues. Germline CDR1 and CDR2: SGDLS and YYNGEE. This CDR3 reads CASSVDPGVADGYTF. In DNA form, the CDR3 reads TGTGCCAGCAGCGTAGACCCGGGAGTGGCTGATGGCTACACCTTC.

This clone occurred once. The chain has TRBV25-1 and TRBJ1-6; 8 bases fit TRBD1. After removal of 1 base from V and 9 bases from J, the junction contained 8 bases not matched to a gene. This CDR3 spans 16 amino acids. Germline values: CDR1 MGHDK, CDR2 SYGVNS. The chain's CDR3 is CASSEWGRGRASPLHF. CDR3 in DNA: TGTGCCAGCAGTGAATGGGGCAGGGGGCGAGCTTCACCCCTCCACTTT.

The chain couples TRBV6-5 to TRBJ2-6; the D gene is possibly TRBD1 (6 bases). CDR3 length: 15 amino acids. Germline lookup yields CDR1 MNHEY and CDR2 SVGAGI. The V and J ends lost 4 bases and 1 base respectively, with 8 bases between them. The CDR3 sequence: CASSSTGSGANVLTF. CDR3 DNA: TGTGCCAGCAGTTCCACAGGGTCTGGGGCCAACGTCCTGACTTTC.

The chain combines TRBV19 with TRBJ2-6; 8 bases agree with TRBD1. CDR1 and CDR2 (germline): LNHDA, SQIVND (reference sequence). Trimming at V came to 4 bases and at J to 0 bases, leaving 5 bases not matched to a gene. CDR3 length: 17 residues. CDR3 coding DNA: TGTGCCAGTAGTACCGGGACAGGCCGCTCTGGGGCCAACGTCCTGACTTTC. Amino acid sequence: CASSTGTGRSGANVLTF.

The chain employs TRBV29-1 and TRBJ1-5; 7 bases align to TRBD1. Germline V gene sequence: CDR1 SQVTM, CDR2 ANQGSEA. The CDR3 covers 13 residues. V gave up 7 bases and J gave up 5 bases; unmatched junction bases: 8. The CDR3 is CSASTGSHQPQHF. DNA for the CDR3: TGCAGCGCCTCGACAGGGTCCCATCAGCCCCAGCATTTT.

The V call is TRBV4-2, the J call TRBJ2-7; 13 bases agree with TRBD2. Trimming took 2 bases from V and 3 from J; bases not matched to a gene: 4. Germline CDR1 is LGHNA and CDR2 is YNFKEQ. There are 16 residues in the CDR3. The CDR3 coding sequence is TGTGCCAGCAGCCAACCCGGGACTAGCGGGATCTACGAGCAGTACTTC. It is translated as CASSQPGTSGIYEQYF.

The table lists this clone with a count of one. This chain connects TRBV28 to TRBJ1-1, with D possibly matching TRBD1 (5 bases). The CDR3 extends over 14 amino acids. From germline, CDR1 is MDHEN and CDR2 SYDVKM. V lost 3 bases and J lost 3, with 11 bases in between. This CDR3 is CASSFFGADTEAFF. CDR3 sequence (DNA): TGTGCCAGCAGTTTCTTTGGGGCGGACACTGAAGCTTTCTTT.

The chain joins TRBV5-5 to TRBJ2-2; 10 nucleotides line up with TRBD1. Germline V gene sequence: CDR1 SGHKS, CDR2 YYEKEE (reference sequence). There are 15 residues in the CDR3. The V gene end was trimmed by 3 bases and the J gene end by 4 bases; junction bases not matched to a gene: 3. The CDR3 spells CASSWDRGSTGELFF. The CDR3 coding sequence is TGTGCCAGCAGCTGGGACAGGGGTAGCACCGGGGAGCTGTTTTTT.

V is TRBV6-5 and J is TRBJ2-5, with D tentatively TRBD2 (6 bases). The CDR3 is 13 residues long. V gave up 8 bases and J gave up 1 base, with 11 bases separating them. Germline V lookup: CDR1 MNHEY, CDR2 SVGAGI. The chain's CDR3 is CASQGGLQETQYF. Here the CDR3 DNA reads TGTGCCAGCCAGGGAGGACTCCAAGAGACCCAGTACTTC.

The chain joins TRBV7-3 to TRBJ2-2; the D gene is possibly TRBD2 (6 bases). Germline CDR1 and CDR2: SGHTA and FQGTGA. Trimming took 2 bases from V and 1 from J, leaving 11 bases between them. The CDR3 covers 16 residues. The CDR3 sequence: CASSLFGSVNTGELFF. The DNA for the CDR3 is TGTGCCAGCAGCTTATTCGGGAGCGTGAACACCGGGGAGCTGTTTTTT.

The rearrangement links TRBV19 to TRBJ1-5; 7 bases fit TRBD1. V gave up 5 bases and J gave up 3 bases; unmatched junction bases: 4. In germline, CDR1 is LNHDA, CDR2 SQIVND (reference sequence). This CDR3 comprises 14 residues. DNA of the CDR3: TGTGCCAGTAGTGAGGACAGGTTCAATCAGCCCCAGCATTTT. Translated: CASSEDRFNQPQHF.

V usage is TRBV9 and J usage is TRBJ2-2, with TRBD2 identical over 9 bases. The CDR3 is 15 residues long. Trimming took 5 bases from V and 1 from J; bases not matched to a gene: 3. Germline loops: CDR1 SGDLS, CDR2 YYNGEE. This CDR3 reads CASSLAGVNTGELFF. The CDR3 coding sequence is TGTGCCAGCAGTTTAGCGGGGGTGAACACCGGGGAGCTGTTTTTT.

The CDR3 protein is CASSFVLGGYTF. In nucleotides, the CDR3 is TGTGCCAGCAGTTTTGTCCTCGGGGGCTACACCTTC. This chain connects TRBV6-6 to TRBJ1-2; D gene uncertain. Trimming removed 4 bases at V and 8 bases at J, with 11 bases between. The CDR3 spans 12 residues. Germline V gene sequence: CDR1 MNHNY, CDR2 SVGAGI (reference sequence).

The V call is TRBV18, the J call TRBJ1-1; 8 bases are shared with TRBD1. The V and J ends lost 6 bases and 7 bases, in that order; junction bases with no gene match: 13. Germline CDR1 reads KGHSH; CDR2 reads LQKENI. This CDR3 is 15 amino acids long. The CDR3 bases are TGTGCCAGCTCGCCAGGGGGCAGCCGCATTGGTGAAGCTTTCTTT. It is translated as CASSPGGSRIGEAFF. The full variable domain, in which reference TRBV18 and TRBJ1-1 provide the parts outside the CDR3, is NAGVMQNPRHLVRRRGQEARLRCSPMKGHSHVYWYRQLPEEGLKFMVYLQKENIIDESGMPKERFSAEFPKEGPSILRIQQVVRGDSAAYFCASSPGGSRIGEAFFGQGTRLTVV.

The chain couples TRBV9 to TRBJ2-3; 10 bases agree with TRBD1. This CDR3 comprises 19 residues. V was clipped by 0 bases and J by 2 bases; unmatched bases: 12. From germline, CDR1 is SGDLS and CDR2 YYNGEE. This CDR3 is CASSVVGTGDRFYTDTQYF. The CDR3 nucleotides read TGTGCCAGCAGCGTAGTCGGGACAGGGGACCGTTTTTACACAGATACGCAGTATTTT.

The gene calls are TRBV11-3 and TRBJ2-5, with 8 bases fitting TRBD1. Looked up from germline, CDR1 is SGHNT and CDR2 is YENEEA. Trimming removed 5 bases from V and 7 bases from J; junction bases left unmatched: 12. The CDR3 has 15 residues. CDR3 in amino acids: CASSPSRTGRATQYF. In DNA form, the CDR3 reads TGTGCCAGCAGCCCGTCGCGGACAGGGAGAGCGACCCAGTACTTC.

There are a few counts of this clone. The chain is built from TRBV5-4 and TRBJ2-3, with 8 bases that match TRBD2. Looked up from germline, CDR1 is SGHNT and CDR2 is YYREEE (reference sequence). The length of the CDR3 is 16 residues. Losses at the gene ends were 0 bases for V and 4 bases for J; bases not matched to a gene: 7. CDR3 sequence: CASSLGGLVSSDTQYF. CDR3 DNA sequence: TGTGCCAGCAGCTTGGGGGGACTAGTTAGCTCAGATACGCAGTATTTT.

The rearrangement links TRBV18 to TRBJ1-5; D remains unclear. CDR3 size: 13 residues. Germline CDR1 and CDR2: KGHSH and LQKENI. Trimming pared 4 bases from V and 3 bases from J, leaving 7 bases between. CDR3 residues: CASSLGLNQPQHF. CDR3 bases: TGTGCCAGCTCACTCGGACTCAATCAGCCCCAGCATTTT.

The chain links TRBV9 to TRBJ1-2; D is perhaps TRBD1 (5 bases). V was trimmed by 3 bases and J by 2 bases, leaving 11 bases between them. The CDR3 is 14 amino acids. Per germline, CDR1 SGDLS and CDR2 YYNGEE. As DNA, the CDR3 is TGTGCCAGCAGCGGACGGGGGATCAACTATGGCTACACCTTC. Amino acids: CASSGRGINYGYTF.

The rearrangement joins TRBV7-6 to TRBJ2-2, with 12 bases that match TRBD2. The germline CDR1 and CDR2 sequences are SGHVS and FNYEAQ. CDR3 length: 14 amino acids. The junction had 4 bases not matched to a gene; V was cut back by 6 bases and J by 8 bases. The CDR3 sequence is CASRTSGSIGELFF. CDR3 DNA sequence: TGTGCCAGCAGGACTAGCGGGAGTATTGGGGAGCTGTTTTTT. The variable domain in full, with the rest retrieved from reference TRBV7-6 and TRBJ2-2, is GAGVSQSPRYKVTKRGQDVALRCDPISGHVSLYWYRQALGQGPEFLTYFNYEAQQDKSGLPNDRFSAERPEGSISTLTIQRTEQRDSAMYRCASRTSGSIGELFFGEGSRLTVL.

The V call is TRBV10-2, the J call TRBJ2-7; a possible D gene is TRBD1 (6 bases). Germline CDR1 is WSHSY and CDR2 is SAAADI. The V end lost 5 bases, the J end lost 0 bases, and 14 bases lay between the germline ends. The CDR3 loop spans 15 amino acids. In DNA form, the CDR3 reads TGCGCCAGCAGTCCTCTTACAGGGTCCTCCTACGAGCAGTACTTC. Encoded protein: CASSPLTGSSYEQYF.

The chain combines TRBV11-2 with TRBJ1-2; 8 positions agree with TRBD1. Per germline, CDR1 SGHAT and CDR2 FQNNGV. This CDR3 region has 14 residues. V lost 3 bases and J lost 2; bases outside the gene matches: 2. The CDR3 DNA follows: TGTGCCAGCAGCTTTTACAGGGGGAACTATGGCTACACCTTC. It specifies CASSFYRGNYGYTF.

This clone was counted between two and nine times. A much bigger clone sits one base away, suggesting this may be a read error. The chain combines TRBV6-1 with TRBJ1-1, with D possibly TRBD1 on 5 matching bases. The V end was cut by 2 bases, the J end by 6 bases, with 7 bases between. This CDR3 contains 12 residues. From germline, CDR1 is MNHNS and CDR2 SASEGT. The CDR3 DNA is TGTGCCAGCAGTGAATGGGGGGCTGAAGCTTTCTTT. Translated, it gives CASSEWGAEAFF.

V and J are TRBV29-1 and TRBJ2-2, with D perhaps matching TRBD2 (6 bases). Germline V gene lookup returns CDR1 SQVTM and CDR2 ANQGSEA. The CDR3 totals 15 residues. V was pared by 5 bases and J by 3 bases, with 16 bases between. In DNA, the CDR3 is TGCAGCGTTAAGCTGTTAGCGGATTACACCGGGGAGCTGTTTTTT. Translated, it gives CSVKLLADYTGELFF.